Described below is a single TCR beta chain sequence and its context. Its antigen is unknown. The source of the sample is a study of cytomegalovirus exposure and HLA in healthy donors. Study results and limitations: Later on, a genetic analysis was performed. It linked a missense variant in DCLRE1C with V- and J-gene trimming of TCR beta.

The PCR ran on 60 Vbeta and 13 Jbeta primers. Profiled with immunoSEQ multiplex PCR; TCRdb holds only in-frame clones, not every one. This table holds around 110,000 clones, roughly 77% found once. Donors likely had unrecorded immune exposures despite being nominally healthy when sampled. This clonotype was obtained from a man aged 40-49 years in good health and CMV-seronegative. Material for sequencing was PBMCs.

CDR3 nucleotides: TGTGCCAGCAGTGAAGGAGGGATCTATGGCTACACCTTC. Protein product: CASSEGGIYGYTF. The chain is built from TRBV6-1 and TRBJ1-2; D remains ambiguous. Per the germline V gene, CDR1 is MNHNS and CDR2 is SASEGT. This CDR3 region has 13 residues. The ends were cut back, 1 base at V and 4 bases at J, with 7 bases in the middle.